The present T cell receptor (beta chain) was sequenced within a study of vaccination and CD4 T cells after COVID-19. Study as a whole: Overlapping peptides of the spike proteins of SARS-CoV-2, HCoV-NL63, HCoV-OC43 and HCoV-229E were used for cell stimulation. General study findings and limits: From a median of roughly 20 to 40, SARS-CoV-2-reactive clonotypes increased, though not significantly.

CDR1 and CDR2 from the germline V gene are MNHNS and SASEGT. Trimming left V 2 bases short and J 6 bases short, with 11 bases between. This CDR3 region has 14 residues. This clonotype was counted a few times. The target antigen is unknown. The sample's treatment: roughly ten-day PBMC culture with coronavirus spike peptide pools or control peptides (ViraFEST assay). After expanding antigen-specific T cells with peptide pools, ViraFEST sequenced their TCRs. Cultured CD4+ T cell DNA underwent sequencing with the Oncomine TCR Beta short-read assay. Using the QIAamp micro DNA kit, genomic DNA was extracted from the CD4+ T cells that had been cultured. From the PCR reads, TCRdb called clonotypes with MiXCR, one entry per CDR3 protein. The table includes roughly 20,000 distinct CDR3 sequences, roughly 50% detected once.

The J gene is TRBJ1-5, the V gene TRBV6-1, with D uncertain. This clonotype was sampled from a human donor who had recovered from COVID-19. The sequencing sample was made of CD4+ T cells from blood, cultured in vitro. The chain's CDR3 is CASSERTPGQPQHF. CDR3 nucleotide sequence: TGTGCCAGCAGTGAAAGGACCCCGGGTCAGCCCCAGCATTTT.